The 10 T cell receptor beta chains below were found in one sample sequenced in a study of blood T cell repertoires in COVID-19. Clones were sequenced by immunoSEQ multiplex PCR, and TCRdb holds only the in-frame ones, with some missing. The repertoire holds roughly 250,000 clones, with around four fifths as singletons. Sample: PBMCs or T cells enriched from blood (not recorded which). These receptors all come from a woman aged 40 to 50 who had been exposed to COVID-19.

This chain's CDR3 is CASSVQGASHTEAFF. Written as DNA, the CDR3 is TGTGCCAGCAGTGTCCAGGGGGCCAGCCACACTGAAGCTTTCTTT. The gene calls are TRBV2 and TRBJ1-1; 8 nucleotides line up with TRBD1. The CDR3 is 15 residues long. Looked up from germline, CDR1 is SNHLY and CDR2 is FYNNEI. V shed 4 bases, J shed 3 bases, and the junction held 7 bases outside the gene matches.

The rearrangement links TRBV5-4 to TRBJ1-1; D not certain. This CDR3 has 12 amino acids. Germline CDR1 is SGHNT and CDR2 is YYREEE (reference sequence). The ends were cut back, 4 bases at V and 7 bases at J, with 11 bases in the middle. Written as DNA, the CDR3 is TGTGCCAGCAGCCAAACAAGCGGTGAAGCTTTCTTT. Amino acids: CASSQTSGEAFF.

The DNA of the CDR3 is TGTGCCAGCAGCTTAGAACGGGGTAGGGGCTACACCTTC. It is translated as CASSLERGRGYTF. The chain recombines TRBV7-2 with TRBJ1-2; D is unclear. The CDR3 totals 13 residues. V was trimmed by 1 base and J by 8 bases, leaving 11 bases between them. Germline V gene data show CDR1 as SGHTA and CDR2 as FQGNSA.

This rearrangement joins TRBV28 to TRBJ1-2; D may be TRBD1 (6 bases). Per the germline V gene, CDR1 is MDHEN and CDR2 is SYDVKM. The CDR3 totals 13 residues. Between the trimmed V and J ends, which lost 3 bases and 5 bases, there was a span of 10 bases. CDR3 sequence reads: CASSLQGKYGYTF. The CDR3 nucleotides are TGTGCCAGCAGTTTGCAGGGGAAATATGGCTACACCTTC.

CDR3 amino acids: CASSPHASGSYEQYF. The CDR3, as DNA: TGTGCCAGCAGTCCCCATGCTAGCGGATCCTACGAGCAGTACTTC. The chain links TRBV27 to TRBJ2-7, with 7 bases fitting TRBD2. The CDR3 runs 15 residues. Germline V gives CDR1 MNHEY, CDR2 SMNVEV (reference sequence). After removal of 5 bases from V and 1 base from J, the junction contained 8 bases not matched to a gene.

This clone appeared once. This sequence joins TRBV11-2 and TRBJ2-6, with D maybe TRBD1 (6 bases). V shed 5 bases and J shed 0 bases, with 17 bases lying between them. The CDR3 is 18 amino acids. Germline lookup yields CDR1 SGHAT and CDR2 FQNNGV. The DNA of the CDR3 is TGTGCCAGCAGCCCGGACAGCAAAATTTACTCTGGGGCCAACGTCCTGACTTTC. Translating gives CASSPDSKIYSGANVLTF.

CDR3 sequence reads: CASSSRTSGQYNEQFF. The CDR3 DNA reads TGTGCCAGCAGCTCCCGGACTAGCGGTCAGTACAATGAGCAGTTCTTC. The chain carries TRBV3-1 (or the pseudogene TRBV3-2) and TRBJ2-1; TRBD2 aligns across 10 bases. The V gene end was trimmed by 5 bases and the J gene end by 4 bases; junction bases not matched to a gene: 8. Germline loops: CDR1 LGHDT, CDR2 YNNKEL (reference sequence). This CDR3 has 16 amino acids.

This CDR3 reads CASSPGQTLQNTEAFF. The CDR3 DNA reads TGTGCCAGCAGTCCAGGCCAGACACTCCAGAACACTGAAGCTTTCTTT. The chain has TRBV28 and TRBJ1-1; D remains unclear. Germline-derived CDR1 and CDR2 are MDHEN and SYDVKM. This CDR3 spans 16 amino acids. The V end was cut by 5 bases, the J end by 1 base, with 17 bases between.

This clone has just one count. The CDR3 coding sequence is TGTGCCAGTAGTATAGGTCAGGGATCTTGGGAGCCCCAGCATTTT. Its translation is CASSIGQGSWEPQHF. The chain recombines TRBV19 with TRBJ1-5, with D maybe TRBD1 (5 bases). The V gene lost 1 base and the J gene lost 8 bases, with 15 bases spanning the gap. This CDR3 region has 15 residues. Germline V gives CDR1 LNHDA, CDR2 SQIVND (reference sequence). Based on the CDR3 plus reference TRBV19 and TRBJ1-5, the full variable domain is DGGITQSPKYLFRKEGQNVTLSCEQNLNHDAMYWYRQDPGQGLRLIYYSQIVNDFQKGDIAEGYSVSREKKESFPLTVTSAQKNPTAFYLCASSIGQGSWEPQHFGDGTRLSIL.

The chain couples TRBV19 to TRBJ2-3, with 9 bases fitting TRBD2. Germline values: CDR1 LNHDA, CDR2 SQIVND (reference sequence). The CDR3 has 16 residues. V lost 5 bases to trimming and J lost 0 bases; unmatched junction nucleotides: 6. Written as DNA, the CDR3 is TGTGCCAGTAGTCGGCCTAGCGGGGAAAGCACAGATACGCAGTATTTT. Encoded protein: CASSRPSGESTDTQYF. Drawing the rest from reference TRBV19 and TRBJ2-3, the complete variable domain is DGGITQSPKYLFRKEGQNVTLSCEQNLNHDAMYWYRQDPGQGLRLIYYSQIVNDFQKGDIAEGYSVSREKKESFPLTVTSAQKNPTAFYLCASSRPSGESTDTQYFGPGTRLTVL.